This TCR beta chain stems from a study of T cell responses to AZD1222 COVID-19 vaccine. Study-level background: Second-dose intervals near 4 or 12 weeks were combined. General study points: Just a handful of AZD1222 recipients were seropositive at baseline.

Notes on this clone: Its target is not known.

Some clones are missing from TCRdb's copy, which holds only in-frame ones; the method was immunoSEQ multiplex PCR. This sample carries some 110,000 clones, less than 90% of them seen once, and the ten largest clones take around 7.2%. The source of this sequence is an adult in good health. This material consisted of peripheral blood, taken on day 0 of AZD1222 vaccination.

CDR3 in DNA: TGTGCCTGGAGTACCGGAGAAAAACTGTTTTTT. It is translated as CAWSTGEKLFF. This sequence joins TRBV30 and TRBJ1-4; D remains ambiguous. V lost 2 bases and J 8 bases, leaving 6 bases between the germline ends. Germline V gene data show CDR1 as GTSNPN and CDR2 as SVGIG (reference sequence). CDR3 length: 11 residues.